The 16 T cell receptor beta chains given below trace back to one sample, sequenced in a study of blood T cell repertoires in COVID-19. TCRdb's table, derived via immunoSEQ multiplex PCR, lists solely in-frame clones and lacks some. The sample consists of 100,000 to 150,000 clones, about 79% of them appearing once. Sequenced material: peripheral blood. Receptors originate from a man aged 40-49 years with active or convalescent COVID-19.

The table lists this clone with a count of one. V usage is TRBV27 and J usage is TRBJ1-2; TRBD1 agrees at 8 bases. The CDR3 has 14 residues. Trimming cost V 6 bases and J 2 bases; bases outside gene matches: 5. The germline V gene has CDR1 MNHEY and CDR2 SMNVEV (reference sequence). The CDR3 DNA reads as TGTGCCAGCAGGGTACAGGGGGTGAACTATGGCTACACCTTC. It is translated as CASRVQGVNYGYTF.

The CDR3: CASSSWDRGWNEQFF. CDR3 nucleotide sequence: TGTGCCAGCAGCTCGTGGGACAGGGGGTGGAATGAGCAGTTCTTC. The rearrangement links TRBV28 to TRBJ2-1; 11 positions agree with TRBD1. Germline CDR1 MDHEN, CDR2 SYDVKM. This CDR3 spans 15 amino acids. The J segment lost 7 bases and the V segment lost 6 bases, leaving 8 bases of the junction unmatched.

The chain uses TRBV5-1 and TRBJ2-1; 9 positions agree with TRBD2. Losses at the gene ends were 3 bases for V and 0 bases for J; bases not matched to a gene: 7. CDR1 and CDR2 from the germline V gene are SGHRS and YFSETQ. CDR3 size: 17 residues. The CDR3, as DNA: TGCGCCAGCAGCTCCGATCAAGCGGGAGGCTCCTACAATGAGCAGTTCTTC. Its protein is CASSSDQAGGSYNEQFF. Using reference TRBV5-1 and TRBJ2-1 for the parts outside the CDR3, the full variable domain is KAGVTQTPRYLIKTRGQQVTLSCSPISGHRSVSWYQQTPGQGLQFLFEYFSETQRNKGNFPGRFSGRQFSNSRSEMNVSTLELGDSALYLCASSSDQAGGSYNEQFFGPGTRLTVL.

The chain employs TRBV6-2 or TRBV6-3 and TRBJ1-5; D might be TRBD1 (6 bases). V lost 5 bases to trimming and J lost 8 bases, with 16 bases between them. Per the germline V gene, CDR1 is MNHEY and CDR2 is SVGEGT. The CDR3 extends over 14 amino acids. The CDR3 DNA reads TGTGCCAGCAGTGACCGGGACAAACTGGAGCCCCAGCATTTT. It encodes CASSDRDKLEPQHF.

V is TRBV2 and J is TRBJ1-3; TRBD1 is a possible D gene (5 bases). V was shortened by 5 bases and J by 0 bases, with 20 bases between the two germline ends. CDR1 and CDR2 (germline): SNHLY, FYNNEI. This CDR3 spans 18 amino acids. The CDR3 sequence is CASSYLKQALSSGNTIYF. The CDR3 nucleotides are TGTGCCAGCAGTTACCTCAAACAGGCCTTAAGCTCTGGAAACACCATATATTTT.

This sequence joins TRBV4-3 and TRBJ1-1; no clear D gene. From germline, CDR1 is LGHNA and CDR2 YSLEER. Deletions cut 0 bases from V and 1 base from J, with 9 bases between. The CDR3 sequence is 15 residues long. The CDR3: CASSQDWAANTEAFF. The CDR3 DNA reads TGCGCCAGCAGCCAAGACTGGGCAGCGAACACTGAAGCTTTCTTT.

The genes are TRBV19 and TRBJ1-5, with a weak D call TRBD1 (5 bases). Trimming stripped 7 bases from V and 4 bases from J, with 8 bases between. Germline values: CDR1 LNHDA, CDR2 SQIVND (reference sequence). This CDR3 has 12 amino acids. As DNA, the CDR3 is TGTGCCAGTAATACAGGTAATCAGCCCCAGCATTTT. Protein sequence: CASNTGNQPQHF.

The chain couples TRBV28 to TRBJ1-5; D is ambiguous. The CDR3 is made up of 16 amino acids. CDR1 and CDR2 from the germline V gene are MDHEN and SYDVKM. Trimming cost V 5 bases and J 0 bases, with 14 bases left between them. As DNA, the CDR3 is TGTGCCAGCAGTCCCTCGGGGAGGAATAGCAATCAGCCCCAGCATTTT. Residues: CASSPSGRNSNQPQHF.

Many counts were recorded for this clone. This chain uses TRBV6-5 with TRBJ1-4; D is unclear. Trimming pared 0 bases from V and 8 bases from J, leaving 16 bases between. Germline V gene sequence: CDR1 MNHEY, CDR2 SVGAGI. CDR3 length: 16 residues. CDR3 bases: TGTGCCAGCAGTTACTCGAGCCATCCACGAGGGGAAAAACTGTTTTTT. Its translation: CASSYSSHPRGEKLFF.

The CDR3 sequence: CASIHRASGTSGETQYF. The CDR3 DNA is TGTGCCAGCATTCACAGGGCTAGCGGGACGTCGGGTGAGACCCAGTACTTC. This rearrangement joins TRBV5-4 to TRBJ2-5, with 9 positions matching TRBD2. CDR1 is SGHNT and CDR2 is YYREEE in the germline V gene (reference sequence). This CDR3 contains 17 residues. The ends lost 6 bases at V and 5 bases at J; junction bases unmatched: 17.

This clone was picked up one time. The V call is TRBV23-1, the J call TRBJ2-1, with TRBD2 matching over 8 bases. TRBV23-1 is identified as an open reading frame with a role that is uncertain. Trimming took 4 bases from V and 9 from J; bases not matched to a gene: 8. The CDR3 contains 14 residues. The CDR3 here is CASSRHSGTGEQFF. The CDR3 DNA reads as TGCGCCAGCAGTCGGCATAGCGGGACTGGTGAGCAGTTCTTC.

The chain employs TRBV5-1 and TRBJ1-3; TRBD1 might be the D (5 bases). This CDR3 comprises 14 residues. Trimming took 10 bases from V and 0 from J, leaving 14 bases between them. Germline CDR1 SGHRS, CDR2 YFSETQ. The CDR3 loop reads CASTDNPSGNTIYF. The DNA for the CDR3 is TGCGCCTCTACGGACAACCCCTCTGGAAACACCATATATTTT.

The rearrangement joins TRBV9 to TRBJ2-3; a possible D gene is TRBD2 (6 bases). Germline V gene sequence: CDR1 SGDLS, CDR2 YYNGEE. This CDR3 contains 15 residues. V dropped 6 bases and J dropped 4 bases, with 18 bases sitting between them. The CDR3 DNA follows: TGTGCCAGCACCTTGGGACTCCAAGGGGCAGATACGCAGTATTTT. Protein sequence: CASTLGLQGADTQYF.

For the CDR3, the DNA is TGTGCCTGGAGCGTATACTGGGGCTACACCTTC. Its protein is CAWSVYWGYTF. The chain carries TRBV30 and TRBJ1-2; no clear D gene. The length of the CDR3 is 11 residues. Germline V gene data show CDR1 as GTSNPN and CDR2 as SVGIG (reference sequence). The V gene lost 3 bases and the J gene lost 8 bases, with 10 bases spanning the gap.

The V call is TRBV19, the J call TRBJ1-4; D gene unclear. The ends were cut back, 6 bases at V and 7 bases at J, with 12 bases in the middle. This CDR3 has 13 amino acids. The germline V gene encodes CDR1 LNHDA and CDR2 SQIVND (reference sequence). The CDR3 is CASSGVWGEKLFF. CDR3 bases: TGTGCCAGTAGCGGGGTTTGGGGTGAAAAACTGTTTTTT.

This clone has just one count. The chain couples TRBV7-3 to TRBJ2-2; 12 nucleotides line up with TRBD1. Per germline, CDR1 SGHTA and CDR2 FQGTGA. Trimming at V came to 0 bases and at J to 0 bases, leaving 8 bases not matched to a gene. The CDR3 length is 20 residues. In DNA form, the CDR3 reads TGTGCCAGCAGCTTAACGGGGTGGGGACAGGGGGCCGCGAACACCGGGGAGCTGTTTTTT. It encodes CASSLTGWGQGAANTGELFF.